This T cell receptor beta chain was documented in a study of blood T cell repertoires in COVID-19. As for the study in general: Samples taken during acute and convalescent COVID-19 were collected in the United States, Italy and Spain.

The assay was immunoSEQ multiplex PCR, and TCRdb's table has in-frame clones only and misses some. The sample holds over 200,000 clones; 80% to 90% are singletons and the top ten take 15% to 20%. The TCR sequence derives from an elderly woman with active or convalescent COVID-19. Sequenced: peripheral blood.

As DNA, the CDR3 is TGTGCCAGTAGTAGACAGGACTTCGTTAATCAGCCCCAGCATTTT. As protein: CASSRQDFVNQPQHF. The genes are TRBV19 and TRBJ1-5; D is perhaps TRBD1 (6 bases). The length of the CDR3 is 15 residues. The ends were cut back, 4 bases at V and 4 bases at J, with 14 bases in the middle. Germline lookup yields CDR1 LNHDA and CDR2 SQIVND (reference sequence). The full variable domain, completed using reference TRBV19 and TRBJ1-5, is DGGITQSPKYLFRKEGQNVTLSCEQNLNHDAMYWYRQDPGQGLRLIYYSQIVNDFQKGDIAEGYSVSREKKESFPLTVTSAQKNPTAFYLCASSRQDFVNQPQHFGDGTRLSIL.